The 18 T cell receptor beta chains listed next were all sequenced from one sample in a study of CD8 T cells in Susac syndrome. An amount of RNA that ranged from roughly 0.45 to 1 ug was reverse transcribed with random hexamers. TCRdb ran MiXCR on the immunoSEQ multiplex PCR reads and lists one entry per CDR3 protein. The data show some 140,000 distinct CDR3 sequences, with over 90% seen just once and about 0.18% held by the top ten. Specimen: CD8+ T cells from PBMCs. These receptors came from a human donor with Susac syndrome.

The chain has TRBV6-2 or TRBV6-3 and TRBJ2-7, with D hard to call. CDR1 MNHEY and CDR2 SVGEGT come from the germline V gene. This CDR3 is built from 13 residues. Deletions cut 0 bases from V and 7 bases from J, with 10 bases between. CDR3 sequence reads: CASSYSLAGEQYF. The CDR3 bases are TGTGCCAGCAGTTACTCTCTTGCAGGAGAGCAGTACTTC.

The chain couples TRBV19 to TRBJ2-7, with 7 positions matching TRBD2. V lost 3 bases to trimming and J lost 2 bases; unmatched junction nucleotides: 7. The V gene's germline CDR1 is LNHDA and CDR2 SQIVND (reference sequence). The CDR3 is 15 amino acids. The CDR3 is CASSIGLADTYEQYF. The CDR3 DNA is TGTGCCAGTAGTATTGGGCTAGCGGATACCTACGAGCAGTACTTC.

This chain uses TRBV28 with TRBJ2-7, with 14 bases that match TRBD2. The V and J ends lost 7 bases and 7 bases, in that order; junction bases with no gene match: 21. The CDR3 runs to 19 residues. Germline V CDR1 and CDR2: MDHEN, SYDVKM. The DNA of the CDR3 is TGTGCCAGCATTGAGCCGGGACTAGCGGGAGAGCGCTCCTCTCGGGAGCAGTACTTC. It encodes CASIEPGLAGERSSREQYF.

The chain uses TRBV12-3 or TRBV12-4 and TRBJ1-4, with 9 bases matching TRBD1. The trim removed 7 bases at V and 5 bases at J, leaving 5 bases unmatched. CDR3 length: 14 residues. The CDR3 nucleotides are TGTGCCAGCACCGACGGACAGGGGAATGAAAAACTGTTTTTT. Translation gives CASTDGQGNEKLFF.

The J gene is TRBJ2-7, the V gene TRBV2, with D possibly matching TRBD2 (5 bases). The CDR3 extends over 15 amino acids. The germline CDR1 and CDR2 sequences are SNHLY and FYNNEI. Trimming cost V 3 bases and J 5 bases, with 17 bases left between them. As DNA, the CDR3 is TGTGCCAGCAGTGAGGGCTCAACGGGATCGGACGAGCAGTACTTC. The encoded protein is CASSEGSTGSDEQYF. Full variable domain (missing parts from reference TRBV2 and TRBJ2-7): EPEVTQTPSHQVTQMGQEVILRCVPISNHLYFYWYRQILGQKVEFLVSFYNNEISEKSEIFDDQFSVERPDGSNFTLKIRSTKLEDSAMYFCASSEGSTGSDEQYFGPGTRLTVT.

The chain carries TRBV13 and TRBJ2-4; D not certain. CDR3 size: 16 residues. Trimming shortened V by 5 bases and J by 0 bases, and 14 bases separated the two germline ends. Germline V gives CDR1 PRHDT, CDR2 FYEKMQ (reference sequence). The CDR3 is CASSPVTELAKNIQYF. DNA for the CDR3: TGTGCCAGCAGCCCCGTCACGGAACTAGCCAAAAACATTCAGTACTTC.

The V call is TRBV29-1, the J call TRBJ2-7; possible D gene TRBD2, 6 bases. V gave up 7 bases and J gave up 2 bases, with 15 bases separating them. Germline V gene lookup returns CDR1 SQVTM and CDR2 ANQGSEA. This CDR3 comprises 13 residues. The CDR3 sequence is CSANGGATYEQYF. CDR3 in DNA: TGCAGCGCCAATGGCGGGGCTACCTACGAGCAGTACTTC.

Worth noting for this clonotype: At one end, the junction sequence differs from germline, possibly due to a read error. In DNA form, the CDR3 reads TGTGCCAGCAGCCTAACTAGCACCTACGAGCAGTACTTC. It codes for CASSLTSTYEQYF. This rearrangement joins TRBV7-3 to TRBJ2-7; TRBD2 might be the D (6 bases). The CDR3 totals 13 residues. The germline gives CDR1 SGHTA, CDR2 FQGTGA.

The V call is TRBV4-1, the J call TRBJ1-1; 8 bases line up with TRBD1. Germline CDR1 is MGHRA and CDR2 is YSYEKL. V gave up 2 bases and J gave up 7 bases; unmatched junction bases: 9. The CDR3 is made up of 15 amino acids. CDR3 residues: CASSQQVPGQVEAFF. CDR3 nucleotides: TGCGCCAGCAGCCAACAAGTCCCGGGACAGGTTGAAGCTTTCTTT.

The V and J genes are TRBV6-1 and TRBJ2-7; D is unresolved. The germline V gene has CDR1 MNHNS and CDR2 SASEGT. The CDR3 runs to 14 residues. V was shortened by 1 base and J by 3 bases, with 10 bases between the two germline ends. The CDR3 nucleotides are TGTGCCAGCAGTGAAGTTCTGGCGAACTACGAGCAGTACTTC. Residues: CASSEVLANYEQYF.

The chain couples TRBV29-1 to TRBJ2-7, with 9 bases lining up with TRBD2. Per germline, CDR1 SQVTM and CDR2 ANQGSEA. This CDR3 has 14 amino acids. V was pared by 2 bases and J by 4 bases, with 6 bases of the junction left unmatched. The CDR3 coding sequence is TGCAGCGTTGAAAGGCTAGCGGGACCTTACGAGCAGTACTTC. It codes for CSVERLAGPYEQYF.

This rearrangement joins TRBV6-5 to TRBJ2-7, with D tentatively TRBD1 or TRBD2 (5 bases each). The CDR3 extends over 17 amino acids. Germline CDR1 is MNHEY and CDR2 is SVGAGI. Trimming stripped 2 bases from V and 5 bases from J, with 22 bases between. The CDR3 region has the DNA TGTGCCAGCAGTTACAGCGATGATGGGGGTAGTGGCGACGAGCAGTACTTC. Translating gives CASSYSDDGGSGDEQYF.

This chain uses TRBV7-9 with TRBJ2-5, with TRBD1 as a possible D gene (5 bases). V gave up 1 base and J gave up 5 bases, with 17 bases separating them. The CDR3 spans 16 residues. Germline CDR1 SEHNR, CDR2 FQNEAQ (reference sequence). CDR3 nucleotide sequence: TGTGCCAGCAGCTTAGGGGGCGTTGAGATTGAGGAGACCCAGTACTTC. Its translation: CASSLGGVEIEETQYF.

This chain links TRBV4-1 with TRBJ2-7; D is unresolved. This CDR3 has 14 residues. Trimming stripped 5 bases from V and 5 bases from J, with 16 bases between. In germline, CDR1 is MGHRA, CDR2 YSYEKL. The CDR3 bases are TGCGCCAGCAGCGAACATGACCCCCAGAACGAGCAGTACTTC. Translating gives CASSEHDPQNEQYF.

The chain recombines TRBV12-5 with TRBJ2-1; D remains ambiguous. V was shortened by 7 bases and J by 0 bases, with 16 bases between the two germline ends. The length of the CDR3 is 16 residues. Germline V gene data show CDR1 as LGHNT and CDR2 as FRNRAP. The CDR3 DNA reads TGTGCTAGTGCCTCGCTCGGGCTGAGCTCCTACAATGAGCAGTTCTTC. Translation: CASASLGLSSYNEQFF.

The chain combines TRBV27 with TRBJ2-4; D not resolved. Germline-derived CDR1 and CDR2 are MNHEY and SMNVEV (reference sequence). Trimming left V 6 bases short and J 6 bases short, with 12 bases between. There are 13 residues in the CDR3. The CDR3 reads CASSPHEANIQYF. The CDR3 region has the DNA TGTGCCAGCAGCCCGCATGAAGCAAACATTCAGTACTTC.

The gene calls are TRBV24-1 and TRBJ1-2, with D tentatively TRBD1 (5 bases). The CDR3 loop spans 14 amino acids. V was trimmed by 4 bases and J by 6 bases, leaving 14 bases between them. The germline V gene has CDR1 KGHDR and CDR2 SFDVKD. CDR3 sequence reads: CATSETGGRDGYTF. CDR3 nucleotides: TGTGCCACCAGTGAAACAGGTGGTCGCGATGGCTACACCTTC.

With regard to this clonotype: The junction departs from germline at one end; a sequencing error may be responsible. V gene TRBV11-2 combines with J gene TRBJ2-2, with 7 bases identical to TRBD1. The CDR3 sequence is 15 residues long. The germline CDR1 and CDR2 sequences are SGHAT and FQNNGV. The CDR3 DNA is TGTGCCAACACGAAACTAACAGGGGAATTCCCCTTACCGACTTTT. It codes for CANTKLTGEFPLPTF.